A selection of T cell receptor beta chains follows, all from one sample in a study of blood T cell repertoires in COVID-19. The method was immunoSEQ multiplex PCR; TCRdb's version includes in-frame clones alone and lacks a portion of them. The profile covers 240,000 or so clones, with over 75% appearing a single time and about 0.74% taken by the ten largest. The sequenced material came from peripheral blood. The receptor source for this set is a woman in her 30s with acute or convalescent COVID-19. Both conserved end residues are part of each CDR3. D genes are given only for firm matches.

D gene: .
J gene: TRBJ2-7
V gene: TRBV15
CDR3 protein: CATSRGSGPYEQYF
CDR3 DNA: TGTGCCACCAGCAGAGGTAGCGGCCCCTACGAGCAGTACTTC

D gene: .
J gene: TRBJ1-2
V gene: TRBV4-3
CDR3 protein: CASSHGNQGYAF
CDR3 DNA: TGCGCCAGCAGCCACGGTAACCAGGGGTATGCCTTC

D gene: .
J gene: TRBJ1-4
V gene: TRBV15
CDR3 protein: CATHRQNEKLFF
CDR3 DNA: TGTGCCACCCACCGTCAGAATGAAAAACTGTTTTTT

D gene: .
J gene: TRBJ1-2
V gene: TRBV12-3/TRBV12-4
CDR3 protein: CASSLSRNYGYTF
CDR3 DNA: TGTGCCAGCAGTTTATCGAGGAACTATGGCTACACCTTC

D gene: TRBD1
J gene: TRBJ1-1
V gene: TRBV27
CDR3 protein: CATCPQGAHEVNTEAFF
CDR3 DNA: TGTGCCACCTGCCCTCAGGGGGCGCACGAGGTGAACACTGAAGCTTTCTTT

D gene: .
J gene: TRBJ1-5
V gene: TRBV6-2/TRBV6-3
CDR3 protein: CASSYGLEGNQPQHF
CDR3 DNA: TGTGCCAGCAGTTACGGCCTGGAGGGCAATCAGCCCCAGCATTTT

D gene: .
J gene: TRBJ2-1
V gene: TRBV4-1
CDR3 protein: CASSLLEGSYNEQFF
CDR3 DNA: TGCGCCAGCAGCCTTCTAGAGGGCTCCTACAATGAGCAGTTCTTC

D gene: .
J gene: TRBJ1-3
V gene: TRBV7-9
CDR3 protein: CASRSGAGNTIYF
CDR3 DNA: TGTGCCAGCAGATCGGGGGCTGGAAACACCATATATTTT

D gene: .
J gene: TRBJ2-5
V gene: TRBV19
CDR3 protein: CASSTSGIQETQYF
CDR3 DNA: TGTGCCAGTAGTACATCCGGGATTCAAGAGACCCAGTACTTC

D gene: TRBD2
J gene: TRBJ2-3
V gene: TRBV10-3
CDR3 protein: CAIMRPAIGGRAADTQYF
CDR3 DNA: TGTGCCATCATGAGGCCCGCTATAGGTGGGAGGGCCGCGGATACGCAGTATTTT

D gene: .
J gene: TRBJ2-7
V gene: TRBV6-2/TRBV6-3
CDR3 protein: CASSYPGTYEQYF
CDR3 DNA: TGTGCCAGCAGTTACCCGGGAACCTACGAGCAGTACTTC

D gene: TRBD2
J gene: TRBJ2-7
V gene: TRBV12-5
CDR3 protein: CASGLPQRLAGYEQYF
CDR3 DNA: TGTGCTAGTGGTTTGCCCCAGAGGCTAGCGGGCTACGAGCAGTACTTC

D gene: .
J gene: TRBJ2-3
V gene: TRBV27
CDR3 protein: CASSSRGSTDTQYF
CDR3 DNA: TGTGCCAGCAGTTCCCGAGGTAGCACAGATACGCAGTATTTT

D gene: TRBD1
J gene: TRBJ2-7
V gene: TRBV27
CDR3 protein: CASSLTPGQDYEQYF
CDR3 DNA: TGTGCCAGCAGTTTAACCCCGGGACAGGACTACGAGCAGTACTTC

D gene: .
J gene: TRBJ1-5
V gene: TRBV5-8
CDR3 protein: CASSPTGTPLNQPQHF
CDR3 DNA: TGTGCCAGCAGCCCCACCGGGACTCCCTTAAATCAGCCCCAGCATTTT

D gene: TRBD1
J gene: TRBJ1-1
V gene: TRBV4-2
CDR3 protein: CASSQLQGTSTEAFF
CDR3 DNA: TGTGCCAGCAGCCAGCTACAGGGGACGAGTACTGAAGCTTTCTTT

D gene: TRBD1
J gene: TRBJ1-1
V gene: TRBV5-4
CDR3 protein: CASSLGQLTEAFF
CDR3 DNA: TGTGCCAGCAGCCTGGGACAGCTCACTGAAGCTTTCTTT

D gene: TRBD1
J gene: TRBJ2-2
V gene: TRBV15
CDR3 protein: CATSRALTGLTGELFF
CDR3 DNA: TGTGCCACCAGCAGAGCTCTGACAGGGCTCACCGGGGAGCTGTTTTTT

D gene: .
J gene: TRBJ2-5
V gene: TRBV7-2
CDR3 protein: CASSLTAEIQETQYF
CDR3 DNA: TGTGCCAGCAGCTTAACAGCGGAGATCCAAGAGACCCAGTACTTC

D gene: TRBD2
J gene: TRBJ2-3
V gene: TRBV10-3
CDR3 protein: CATGVAGVADTQYF
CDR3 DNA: TGTGCCACGGGTGTAGCGGGAGTTGCAGATACGCAGTATTTT

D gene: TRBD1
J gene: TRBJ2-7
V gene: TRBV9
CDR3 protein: CASSVGGQGAVEQYF
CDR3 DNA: TGTGCCAGCAGCGTAGGAGGTCAGGGGGCGGTCGAGCAGTACTTC

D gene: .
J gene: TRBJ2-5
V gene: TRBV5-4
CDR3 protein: CASSLRVPQETQYF
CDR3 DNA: TGTGCCAGCAGCCTGAGAGTGCCACAAGAGACCCAGTACTTC